This TCR beta chain was sequenced in a study of regulatory T cells in long-lasting Graves disease. The time point here: newly diagnosed GD, antithyroid drugs for less than 3 months. The TCR library was made from RNA that had been extracted from PBMCs in TRIzol. Building of the TCR beta libraries involved iRepertoire HTBI primers and Arm-PCR of CDR3 regions. TCRdb ran MiXCR on the multiplex PCR reads and lists one entry per CDR3 protein. The sample holds 200,000 to 250,000 distinct CDR3 sequences; 20% are singletons and the top ten take 14%. Germline CDR1 and CDR2: PRHDT and FYEKMQ (reference sequence). The CDR3 has 15 amino acids. V trimming: 5 bases; J trimming: 2 bases; junction bases outside the gene matches: 4.

The sequence was obtained from a female donor with Graves disease. This chain links TRBV13 with TRBJ2-7, with 12 bases aligning to TRBD1. This material consisted of peripheral blood mononuclear cells (PBMCs), taken at new diagnosis, from a patient treated with antithyroid drugs. As DNA, the CDR3 is TGTGCCAGCAGCGCCGGGACAGGGGGCGCCTACGAGCAGTACTTC. It translates to CASSAGTGGAYEQYF.